The T cell receptor beta chain under discussion was sequenced for a study of early T cells in non-severe SARS-CoV-2 infection listed by TCRdb under 2021. With regard to the full study: Bulk RNA from unsorted whole blood was used for TCR sequencing, so alpha and beta chains could not be paired. The research as a whole found: VDJdb matching was skewed toward anti-spike CD8 responses, so virus-specific expansions were likely underestimated and private and CD4 specificities were missed.

Taken from the germline V gene, the CDR1 and CDR2 loops are SGDLS and YYNGEE. V is cut by 2 bases and J by 2 bases, and the space between the germline ends is 7 bases. Reading from cysteine to phenylalanine, the CDR3 counts 13 amino acids. Only the CDR3 region is kept as DNA, spanning 39 bases read in frame from base 1. Of note for this clonotype: Its antigen target is currently unknown. Within one base of it there is no much larger clone, and no base qualities were kept.

This was a case-control study nested in a cohort of healthcare workers in London, UK, who had nasopharyngeal swab PCR tests and blood samples taken every week. Between 23 and 31 March 2020, the week of the UK lockdown, healthcare workers were enrolled and then followed up weekly for as long as 16 weeks. Library creation used 5' RACE. Sequenced using a NextSeq 500. To correct for sequencing error and PCR bias, the TCR library protocol tagged individual cDNA molecules with unique molecular identifiers. TCR alpha and beta chains were both sequenced, and the abundances of alpha and beta sequences in each sample were closely correlated with each other. The paper's processing steps were these. Decombinator V4 was used to annotate TCR sequences for V gene, J gene and CDR3. Expanded TCRs were defined as changing significantly between any two time points under a Poisson model with p below 0.0001. TCR abundances were normalised to the total number of TCRs sequenced per sample and expressed as counts per million. MAIT TCRs were defined by TRAV1-2 paired with TRAJ12, TRAJ20 or TRAJ33, and iNKT TCRs by TRAV10 paired with TRAJ18. VDJdb, accessed on 1 November 2021, was searched for TCRs annotated for CMV, EBV and SARS-CoV-2, and TCRs annotated for more than one antigen were excluded. TCRdb took the public reads, trimmed them with fastp at Q25, ran MiXCR for clone calling and kept in-frame beta chains. Under each unique CDR3 protein, matching rows form one entry showing the most common genes and DNA. The V and J calls and clone size come from TCRdb's table, not from the authors' own analysis. This sample holds approximately 50,000 distinct CDR3 sequences; roughly 8.2% were observed only once. The top ten clonotypes cover roughly 4.2% of the sample.

Rearrangement joined TRBV9 to TRBJ2-5, with no confident D gene call. The receptor was isolated from an adult who was a healthcare worker with PCR-confirmed SARS-CoV-2 infection or an uninfected control (not recorded which). The sequenced sample was whole blood. The sequenced DNA is TGTGCCAGCAGCGTTGGGATACAAGAGACCCAGTACTTC. Its coded protein is CASSVGIQETQYF.